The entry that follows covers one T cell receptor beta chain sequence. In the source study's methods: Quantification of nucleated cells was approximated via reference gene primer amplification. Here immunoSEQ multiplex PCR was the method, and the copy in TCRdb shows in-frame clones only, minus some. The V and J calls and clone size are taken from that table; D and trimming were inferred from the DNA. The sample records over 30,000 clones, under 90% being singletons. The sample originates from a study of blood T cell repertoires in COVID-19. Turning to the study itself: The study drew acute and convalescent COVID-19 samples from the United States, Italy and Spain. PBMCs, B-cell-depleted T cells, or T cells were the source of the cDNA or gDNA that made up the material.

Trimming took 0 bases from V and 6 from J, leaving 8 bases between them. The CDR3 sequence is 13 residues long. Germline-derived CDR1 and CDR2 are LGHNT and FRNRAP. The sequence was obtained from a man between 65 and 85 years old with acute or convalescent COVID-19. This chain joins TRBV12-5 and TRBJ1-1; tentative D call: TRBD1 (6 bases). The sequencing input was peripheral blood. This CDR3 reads CASGLVRQAEAFF. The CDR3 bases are TGTGCTAGTGGTTTGGTTAGACAGGCTGAAGCTTTCTTT.